These 8 T cell receptor beta chains were all obtained from the same sample, sequenced in a study of blood T cell repertoires in COVID-19. TCRdb's table, derived via immunoSEQ multiplex PCR, lists solely in-frame clones and lacks some. The table records about 150,000 clones, approximately 83% of them present only once. Specimen: peripheral blood. The receptor set was obtained from a woman aged 55-70 years with COVID-19, enrolled during active disease.

The V call is TRBV6-4, the J call TRBJ1-2, with a possible D match to TRBD1 (5 bases). Germline V gene sequence: CDR1 MRHNA, CDR2 SNTAGT. This CDR3 spans 11 amino acids. Trimming left V 7 bases short and J 7 bases short, with 10 bases between. CDR3 bases: TGTGCCAGCAAGGGACTTCGTGGCTACACCTTC. Its protein is CASKGLRGYTF.

Worth noting for this clone: This same CDR3 is encoded by further DNA sequences in the sample. In DNA form, the CDR3 reads TGCGCCAGCAGCTTGAGGACAGGGGCTGGAAACACCATATATTTT. Its translation: CASSLRTGAGNTIYF. This sequence joins TRBV5-1 and TRBJ1-3; 9 bases fit TRBD1. CDR1 and CDR2 (germline): SGHRS, YFSETQ. The CDR3 totals 15 residues. J was trimmed by 2 bases and V by 1 base; bases with no gene match: 1.

This chain links TRBV12-3 or TRBV12-4 with TRBJ1-1, with a weak D call TRBD1 (6 bases). This CDR3 has 13 amino acids. Trimming took off 5 bases at V and 1 base at J, with 8 bases between the two ends. The CDR3 nucleotides are TGTGCCAGCAGTAGACAGGAGAACACTGAAGCTTTCTTT. This encodes CASSRQENTEAFF.

This clone was counted only a few times. A much larger clone differs by one base, so this may be a read error. Different DNA sequences within this sample yield the same CDR3. The V and J genes are TRBV11-2 and TRBJ2-2, with 7 bases matching TRBD2. The CDR3 length is 16 residues. CDR1 and CDR2 from the germline V gene are SGHAT and FQNNGV. The J segment lost 5 bases and the V segment lost 7 bases, leaving 13 bases of the junction unmatched. Here the CDR3 reads CASTFLTGGGTGELFF. The CDR3 nucleotides read TGTGCCAGCACCTTTCTTACCGGGGGAGGGACCGGGGAGCTGTTTTTT.

The rearrangement joins TRBV9 to TRBJ1-2, with D possibly being TRBD1 (6 bases). Germline V CDR1 and CDR2: SGDLS, YYNGEE. The V end was cut by 0 bases, the J end by 8 bases, with 17 bases between. The CDR3 runs 15 residues. In DNA, the CDR3 is TGTGCCAGCAGCGTAGAGTACAGGGATCTTGGCGGCTACACCTTC. This codes for CASSVEYRDLGGYTF.

There are a few counts of this clone. V usage is TRBV30 and J usage is TRBJ1-5, with 8 bases lining up with TRBD1. The CDR3 consists of 14 residues. The J segment lost 7 bases and the V segment lost 4 bases, leaving 9 bases of the junction unmatched. Looked up from germline, CDR1 is GTSNPN and CDR2 is SVGIG (reference sequence). CDR3 region: CAWTGGGRQQPQHF. In DNA, the CDR3 is TGTGCCTGGACAGGGGGCGGCCGTCAACAGCCCCAGCATTTT. The full variable domain, rest sourced from reference TRBV30 and TRBJ1-5, is SQTIHQWPATLVQPVGSPLSLECTVEGTSNPNLYWYRQAAGRGLQLLFYSVGIGQISSEVPQNLSASRPQDRQFILSSKKLLLSDSGFYLCAWTGGGRQQPQHFGDGTRLSIL.

The chain couples TRBV14 to TRBJ1-6; a possible D gene is TRBD1 (5 bases). CDR1 and CDR2 from the germline V gene are SGHDN and FVKESK. Trimming pared 3 bases from V and 7 bases from J, leaving 16 bases between. The CDR3 runs 16 residues. The CDR3: CASSQHRGTNNSPLHF. The CDR3 region has the DNA TGTGCCAGCAGCCAGCACCGGGGGACGAACAATTCACCCCTCCACTTT.

This rearrangement joins TRBV12-3 or TRBV12-4 to TRBJ2-5; perhaps TRBD1 as D (6 bases). The CDR3 totals 13 residues. Trimming removed 2 bases at V and 4 bases at J, with 8 bases between. CDR3 amino acids: CASSLNRAETQYF. CDR3 coding DNA: TGTGCCAGCAGTTTAAACAGGGCAGAGACCCAGTACTTC.